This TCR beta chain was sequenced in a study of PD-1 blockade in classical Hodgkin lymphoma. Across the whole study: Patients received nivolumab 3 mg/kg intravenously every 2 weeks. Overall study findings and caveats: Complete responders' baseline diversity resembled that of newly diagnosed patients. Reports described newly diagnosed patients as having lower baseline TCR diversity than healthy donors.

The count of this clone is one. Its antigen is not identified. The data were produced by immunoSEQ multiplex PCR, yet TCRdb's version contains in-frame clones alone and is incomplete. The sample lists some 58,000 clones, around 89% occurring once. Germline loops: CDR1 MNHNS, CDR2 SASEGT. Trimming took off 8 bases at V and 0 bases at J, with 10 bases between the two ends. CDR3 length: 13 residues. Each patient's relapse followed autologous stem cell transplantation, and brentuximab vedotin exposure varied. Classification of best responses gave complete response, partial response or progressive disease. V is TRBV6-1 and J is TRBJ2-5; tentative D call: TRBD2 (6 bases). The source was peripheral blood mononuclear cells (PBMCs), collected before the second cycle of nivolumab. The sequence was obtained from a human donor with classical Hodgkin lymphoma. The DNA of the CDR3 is TGTGCCAGCTCCGGACTAAACCAAGAGACCCAGTACTTC. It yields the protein CASSGLNQETQYF.